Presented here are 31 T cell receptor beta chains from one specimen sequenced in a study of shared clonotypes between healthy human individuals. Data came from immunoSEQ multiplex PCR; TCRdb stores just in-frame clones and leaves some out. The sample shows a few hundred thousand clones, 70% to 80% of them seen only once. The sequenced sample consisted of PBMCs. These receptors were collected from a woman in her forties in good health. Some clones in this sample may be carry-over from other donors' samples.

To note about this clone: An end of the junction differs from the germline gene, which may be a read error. The CDR3: CASCFGGAETQYF. The CDR3 bases are TGTGCCAGCTGCTTTGGAGGGGCAGAGACCCAGTACTTC. J is TRBJ2-5 and V is TRBV5-8, with D possibly matching TRBD2 (6 bases). There are 13 residues in the CDR3. From germline, CDR1 is SGHTS and CDR2 YDEGEE.

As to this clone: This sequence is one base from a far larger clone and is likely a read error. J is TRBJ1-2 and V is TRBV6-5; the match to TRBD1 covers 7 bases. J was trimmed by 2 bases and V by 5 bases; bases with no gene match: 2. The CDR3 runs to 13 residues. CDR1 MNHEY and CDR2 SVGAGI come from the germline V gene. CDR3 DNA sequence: TGTGCCAGCAGTCCGACAGGGAACTATGGCTACACCTTC. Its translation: CASSPTGNYGYTF.

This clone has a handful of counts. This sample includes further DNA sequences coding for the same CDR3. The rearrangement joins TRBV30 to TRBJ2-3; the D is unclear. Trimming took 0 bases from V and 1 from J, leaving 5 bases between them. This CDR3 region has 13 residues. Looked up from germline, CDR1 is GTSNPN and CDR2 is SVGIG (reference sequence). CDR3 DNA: TGTGCCTGGAGTGTAAGGGGCACAGATACGCAGTATTTT. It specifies CAWSVRGTDTQYF.

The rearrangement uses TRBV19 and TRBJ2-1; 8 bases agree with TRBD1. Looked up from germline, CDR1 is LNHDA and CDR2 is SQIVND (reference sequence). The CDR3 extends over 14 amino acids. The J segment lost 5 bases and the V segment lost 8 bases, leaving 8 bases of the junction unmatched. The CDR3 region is CASGRTGQHNEQFF. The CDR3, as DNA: TGTGCCAGTGGCAGGACAGGGCAGCACAATGAGCAGTTCTTC.

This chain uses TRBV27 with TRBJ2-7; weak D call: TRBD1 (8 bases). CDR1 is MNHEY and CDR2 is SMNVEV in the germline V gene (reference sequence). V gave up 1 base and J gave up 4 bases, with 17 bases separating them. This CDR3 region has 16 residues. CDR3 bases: TGTGCCAGCAGTTTATACAGGGGGGGGGATCGATACGAGCAGTACTTC. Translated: CASSLYRGGDRYEQYF.

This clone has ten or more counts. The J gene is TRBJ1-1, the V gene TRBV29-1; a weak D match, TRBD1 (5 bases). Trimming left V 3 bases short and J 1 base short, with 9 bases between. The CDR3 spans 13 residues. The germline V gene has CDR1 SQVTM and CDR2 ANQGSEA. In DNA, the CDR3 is TGCAGCGTTGACTGGGACTCGAACACTGAAGCTTTCTTT. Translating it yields CSVDWDSNTEAFF. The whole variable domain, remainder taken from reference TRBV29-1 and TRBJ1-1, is SAVISQKPSRDICQRGTSLTIQCQVDSQVTMMFWYRQQPGQSLTLIATANQGSEATYESGFVIDKFPISRPNLTFSTLTVSNMSPEDSSIYLCSVDWDSNTEAFFGQGTRLTVV.

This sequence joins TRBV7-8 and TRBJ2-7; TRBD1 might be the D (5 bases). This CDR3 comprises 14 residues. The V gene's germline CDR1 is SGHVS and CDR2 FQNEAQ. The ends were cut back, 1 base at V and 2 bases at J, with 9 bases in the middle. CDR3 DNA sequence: TGTGCCAGCAGCTTAGATCAGGGCCCCTACGAGCAGTACTTC. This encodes CASSLDQGPYEQYF.

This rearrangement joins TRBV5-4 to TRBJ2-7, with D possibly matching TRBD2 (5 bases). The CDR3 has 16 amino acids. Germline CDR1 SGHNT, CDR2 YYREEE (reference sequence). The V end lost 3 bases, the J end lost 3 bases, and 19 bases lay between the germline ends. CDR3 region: CASSSYRDLTNYEQYF. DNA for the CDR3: TGTGCCAGCAGCTCTTACCGGGATCTCACAAACTACGAGCAGTACTTC.

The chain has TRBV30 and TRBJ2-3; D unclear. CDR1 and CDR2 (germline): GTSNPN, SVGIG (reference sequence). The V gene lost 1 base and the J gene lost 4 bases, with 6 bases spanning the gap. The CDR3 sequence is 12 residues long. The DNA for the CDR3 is TGTGCCTGGAGTGAACTATCAGATACGCAGTATTTT. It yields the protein CAWSELSDTQYF.

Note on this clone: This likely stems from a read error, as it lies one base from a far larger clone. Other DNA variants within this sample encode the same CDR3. The DNA of the CDR3 is TGTGCCTGGAGTGTGGGACAGGGTAGTGGTGAAAAACTGTTTTTT. This sequence encodes CAWSVGQGSGEKLFF. The chain carries TRBV30 and TRBJ1-4, with 9 bases aligning to TRBD1. Germline values: CDR1 GTSNPN, CDR2 SVGIG (reference sequence). The junction had 6 bases not matched to a gene; V was cut back by 0 bases and J by 7 bases. The CDR3 contains 15 residues.

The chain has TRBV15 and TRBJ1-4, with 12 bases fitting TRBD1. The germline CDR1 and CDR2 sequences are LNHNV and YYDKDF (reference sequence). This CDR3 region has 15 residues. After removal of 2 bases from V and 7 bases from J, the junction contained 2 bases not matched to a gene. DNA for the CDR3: TGTGCCACCAGCAGACCGGGACAGGGGGCTGAAAAACTGTTTTTT. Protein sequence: CATSRPGQGAEKLFF.

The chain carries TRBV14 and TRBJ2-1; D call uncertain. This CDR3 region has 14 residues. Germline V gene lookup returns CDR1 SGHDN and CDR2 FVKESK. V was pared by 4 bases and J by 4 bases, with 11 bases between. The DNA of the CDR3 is TGTGCCAGCAGCCCAAGGGTAGGGTACAATGAGCAGTTCTTC. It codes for CASSPRVGYNEQFF. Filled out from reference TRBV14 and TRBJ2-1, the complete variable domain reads EAGVTQFPSHSVIEKGQTVTLRCDPISGHDNLYWYRRVMGKEIKFLLHFVKESKQDESGMPNNRFLAERTGGTYSTLKVQPAELEDSGVYFCASSPRVGYNEQFFGPGTRLTVL.

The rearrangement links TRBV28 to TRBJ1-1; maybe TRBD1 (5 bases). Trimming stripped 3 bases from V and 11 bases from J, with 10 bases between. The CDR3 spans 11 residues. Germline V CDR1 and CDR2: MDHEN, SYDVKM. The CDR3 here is CASSFGRDAFF. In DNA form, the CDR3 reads TGTGCCAGCAGTTTTGGGAGGGACGCTTTCTTT.

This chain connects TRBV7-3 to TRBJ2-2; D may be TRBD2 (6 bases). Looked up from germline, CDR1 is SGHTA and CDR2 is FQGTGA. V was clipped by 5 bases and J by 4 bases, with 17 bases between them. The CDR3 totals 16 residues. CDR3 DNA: TGTGCCAGCAGCCCCCCCTTCGGAGGGTCCACCGGGGAGCTGTTTTTT. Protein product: CASSPPFGGSTGELFF.

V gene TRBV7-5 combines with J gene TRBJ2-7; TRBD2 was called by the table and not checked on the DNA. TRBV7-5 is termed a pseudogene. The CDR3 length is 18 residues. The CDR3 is CARSLVLFLWEVTYEQYF. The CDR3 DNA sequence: TGTGCCAGAAGCTTAGTCCTTTTTTTGTGGGAGGTTACCTACGAGCAGTACTTC.

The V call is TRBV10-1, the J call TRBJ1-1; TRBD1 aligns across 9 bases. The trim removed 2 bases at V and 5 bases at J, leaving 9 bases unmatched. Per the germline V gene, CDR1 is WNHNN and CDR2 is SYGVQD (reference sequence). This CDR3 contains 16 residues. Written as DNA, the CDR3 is TGCGCCAGCAGTGAGAGGACAGGGGAACTCTGGACTGAAGCTTTCTTT. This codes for CASSERTGELWTEAFF.

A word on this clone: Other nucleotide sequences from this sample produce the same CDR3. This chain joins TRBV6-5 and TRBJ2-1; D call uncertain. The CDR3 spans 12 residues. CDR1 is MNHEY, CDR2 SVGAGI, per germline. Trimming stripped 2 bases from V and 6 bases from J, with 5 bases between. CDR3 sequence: CASSYGGNEQFF. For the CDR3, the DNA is TGTGCCAGCAGTTACGGCGGCAATGAGCAGTTCTTC.

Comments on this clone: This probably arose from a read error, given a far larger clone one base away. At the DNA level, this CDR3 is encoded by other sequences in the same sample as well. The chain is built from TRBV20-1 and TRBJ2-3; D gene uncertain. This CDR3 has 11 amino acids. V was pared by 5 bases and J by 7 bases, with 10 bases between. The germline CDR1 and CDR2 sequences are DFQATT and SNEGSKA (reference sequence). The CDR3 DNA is TGCAGTGCTCTCAGTTCCTATACGCAGTATTTT. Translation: CSALSSYTQYF.

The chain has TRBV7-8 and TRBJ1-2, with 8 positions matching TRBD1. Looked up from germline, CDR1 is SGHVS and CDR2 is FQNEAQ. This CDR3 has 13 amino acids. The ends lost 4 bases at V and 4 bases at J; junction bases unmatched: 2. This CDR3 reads CASSSDRGYGYTF. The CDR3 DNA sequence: TGTGCCAGCAGCTCCGACAGGGGCTATGGCTACACCTTC.

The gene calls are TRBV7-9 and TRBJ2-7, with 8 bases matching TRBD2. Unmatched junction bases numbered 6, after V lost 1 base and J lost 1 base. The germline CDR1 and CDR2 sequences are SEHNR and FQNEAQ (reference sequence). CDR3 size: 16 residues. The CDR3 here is CASSLELGLVSYEQYF. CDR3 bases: TGTGCCAGCAGCTTAGAGTTGGGACTAGTTTCCTACGAGCAGTACTTC. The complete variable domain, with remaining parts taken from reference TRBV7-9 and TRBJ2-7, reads DTGVSQNPRHKITKRGQNVTFRCDPISEHNRLYWYRQTLGQGPEFLTYFQNEAQLEKSRLLSDRFSAERPKGSFSTLEIQRTEQGDSAMYLCASSLELGLVSYEQYFGPGTRLTVT.

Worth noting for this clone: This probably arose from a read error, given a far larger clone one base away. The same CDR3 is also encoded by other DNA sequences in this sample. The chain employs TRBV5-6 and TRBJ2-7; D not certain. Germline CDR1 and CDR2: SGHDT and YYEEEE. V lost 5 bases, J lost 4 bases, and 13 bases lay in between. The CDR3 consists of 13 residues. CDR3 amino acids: CASSLNPEYEQYF. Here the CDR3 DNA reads TGTGCCAGCAGTTTGAATCCAGAGTACGAGCAGTACTTC.

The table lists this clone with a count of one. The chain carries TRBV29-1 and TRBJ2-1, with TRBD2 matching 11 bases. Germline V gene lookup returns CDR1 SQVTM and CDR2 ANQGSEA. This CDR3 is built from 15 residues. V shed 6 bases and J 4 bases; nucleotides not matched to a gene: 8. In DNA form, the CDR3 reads TGCAGCGTGACCCTACTAGCGGGAGCTTACAATGAGCAGTTCTTC. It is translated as CSVTLLAGAYNEQFF.

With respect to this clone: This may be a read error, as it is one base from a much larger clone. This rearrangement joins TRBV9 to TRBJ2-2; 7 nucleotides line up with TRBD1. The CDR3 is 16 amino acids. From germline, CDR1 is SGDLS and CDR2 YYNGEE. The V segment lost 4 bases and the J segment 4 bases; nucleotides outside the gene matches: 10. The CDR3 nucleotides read TGTGCCAGCAGCAGGAACAGGGGTTCGAGCACCGGGGAGCTGTTTTTT. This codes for CASSRNRGSSTGELFF.

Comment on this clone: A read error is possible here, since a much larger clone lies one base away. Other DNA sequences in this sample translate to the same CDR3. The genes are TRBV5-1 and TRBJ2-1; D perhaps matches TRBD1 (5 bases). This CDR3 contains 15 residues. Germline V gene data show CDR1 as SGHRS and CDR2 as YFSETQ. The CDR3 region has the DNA TGTGCCAGCAGCTTGGTTCAGGGTCCCTACAATGAGCAGTTCTTC. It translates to CASSLVQGPYNEQFF.

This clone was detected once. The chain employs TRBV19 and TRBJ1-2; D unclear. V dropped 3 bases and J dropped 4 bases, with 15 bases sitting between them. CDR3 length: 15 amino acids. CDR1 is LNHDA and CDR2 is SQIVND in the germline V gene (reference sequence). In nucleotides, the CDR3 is TGTGCCAGTAGTATTGGTGACAATCAACCCTATGGCTACACCTTC. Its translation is CASSIGDNQPYGYTF.

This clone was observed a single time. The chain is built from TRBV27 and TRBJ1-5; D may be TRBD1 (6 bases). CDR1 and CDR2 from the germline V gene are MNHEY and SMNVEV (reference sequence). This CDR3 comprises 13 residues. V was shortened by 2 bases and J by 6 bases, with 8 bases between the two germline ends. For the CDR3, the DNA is TGTGCCAGCAGTTTAGGACAGCGTCAGCCCCAGCATTTT. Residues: CASSLGQRQPQHF.

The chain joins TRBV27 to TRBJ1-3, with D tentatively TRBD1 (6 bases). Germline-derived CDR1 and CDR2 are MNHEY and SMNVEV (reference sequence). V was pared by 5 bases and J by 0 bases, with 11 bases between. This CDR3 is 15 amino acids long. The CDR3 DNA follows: TGTGCCAGCAGTCAAACAGGGTTCTCTGGAAACACCATATATTTT. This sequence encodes CASSQTGFSGNTIYF.

For the CDR3, the DNA is TGTGCCAGCATCCCTAGCGGGGCAAGCTCCTACGAGCAGTACTTC. Residues: CASIPSGASSYEQYF. The chain joins TRBV28 to TRBJ2-7; 9 nucleotides line up with TRBD2. Germline loops: CDR1 MDHEN, CDR2 SYDVKM. After removal of 7 bases from V and 0 bases from J, the junction contained 7 bases not matched to a gene. The CDR3 loop spans 15 amino acids.

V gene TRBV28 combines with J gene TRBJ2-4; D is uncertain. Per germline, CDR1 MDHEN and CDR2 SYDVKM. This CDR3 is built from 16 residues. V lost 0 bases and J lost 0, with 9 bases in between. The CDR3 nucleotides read TGTGCCAGCAGTTTATGGAAGATTCTAGCCAAAAACATTCAGTACTTC. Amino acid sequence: CASSLWKILAKNIQYF. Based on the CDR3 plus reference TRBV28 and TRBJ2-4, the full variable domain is DVKVTQSSRYLVKRTGEKVFLECVQDMDHENMFWYRQDPGLGLRLIYFSYDVKMKEKGDIPEGYSVSREKKERFSLILESASTNQTSMYLCASSLWKILAKNIQYFGAGTRLSVL.

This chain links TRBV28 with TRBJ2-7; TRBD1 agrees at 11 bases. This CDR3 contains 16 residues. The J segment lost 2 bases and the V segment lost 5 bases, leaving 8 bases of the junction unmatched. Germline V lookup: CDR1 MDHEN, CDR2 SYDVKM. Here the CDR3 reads CASSTRDRGTTYEQYF. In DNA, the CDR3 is TGTGCCAGCAGTACAAGGGACAGGGGGACTACCTACGAGCAGTACTTC. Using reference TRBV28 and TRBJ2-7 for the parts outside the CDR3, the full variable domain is DVKVTQSSRYLVKRTGEKVFLECVQDMDHENMFWYRQDPGLGLRLIYFSYDVKMKEKGDIPEGYSVSREKKERFSLILESASTNQTSMYLCASSTRDRGTTYEQYFGPGTRLTVT.

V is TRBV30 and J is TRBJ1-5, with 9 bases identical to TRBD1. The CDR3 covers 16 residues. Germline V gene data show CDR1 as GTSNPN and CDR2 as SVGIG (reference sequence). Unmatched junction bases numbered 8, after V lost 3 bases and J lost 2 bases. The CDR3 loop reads CAWRADRGFGNQPQHF. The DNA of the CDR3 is TGTGCCTGGAGAGCCGACAGGGGGTTCGGCAATCAGCCCCAGCATTTT.